This T cell receptor (beta chain) is from a study of blood T cells in healthy people across ages. The study, taken as a whole, reports: Estimates of diversity drawn from one million T cells were considered underestimates.

As for this clonotype: Its antigen is currently unknown.

A second about 6 to 11 cycle PCR used barcoded and J-beta primers. TCRdb re-called the 5' RACE reads through MiXCR, storing one row per CDR3 protein. The sample holds 1.4 million to 1.5 million distinct CDR3 sequences, about 40% seen once. CDR1 and CDR2 (germline): MGHDK, SYGVNS. V lost 6 bases, J lost 5 bases, and 19 bases lay in between. The CDR3 contains 15 residues. This chain joins TRBV25-1 and TRBJ1-2; no reliable D call. Material: blood. The source of this sequence is a woman aged 18-35 years in good health. CDR3 DNA sequence: TGTGCCAGCAGAGGGTACGACGTTAGGGAATATGGCTACACCTTC. This encodes CASRGYDVREYGYTF.